The 10 T cell receptor beta chains in this list originate from one sample, sequenced in a study of cytomegalovirus exposure and HLA in healthy donors. The primer mix had 60 Vbeta and 13 Jbeta primers. This table comes from immunoSEQ multiplex PCR, and its TCRdb copy is limited to in-frame clones, with some not included. The sample carries some 200,000 clones, approximately 80% recorded once. Sequences were obtained from PBMCs. The receptors shown here come from a girl between 2 and 10 years old in good health and CMV-seronegative.

This rearrangement joins TRBV9 to TRBJ2-1, with 9 nucleotides matching TRBD1. The germline V gene encodes CDR1 SGDLS and CDR2 YYNGEE. V gave up 2 bases and J gave up 8 bases; unmatched junction bases: 5. The CDR3 is made up of 14 amino acids. The CDR3 nucleotides read TGTGCCAGCAGCGTCGGGACAGGGTACGATGAGCAGTTCTTC. Residues: CASSVGTGYDEQFF.

The J gene is TRBJ1-2, the V gene TRBV19; no clear D. Germline CDR1 LNHDA, CDR2 SQIVND (reference sequence). V gave up 3 bases and J gave up 4 bases, with 12 bases separating them. The CDR3 totals 14 residues. In DNA, the CDR3 is TGTGCCAGTAGTATGAGGAGGCAGCTCTATGGCTACACCTTC. It specifies CASSMRRQLYGYTF.

The rearrangement joins TRBV6-1 to TRBJ2-7; D possibly corresponds to TRBD1 (6 bases). V was shortened by 5 bases and J by 4 bases, with 9 bases between the two germline ends. The CDR3 runs to 12 residues. The germline gives CDR1 MNHNS, CDR2 SASEGT. In DNA, the CDR3 is TGTGCCAGCAGTCAGGGGAAATACGAGCAGTACTTC. It is translated as CASSQGKYEQYF.

The chain carries TRBV6-6 and TRBJ2-3; 10 bases match TRBD2. V shed 8 bases, J shed 4 bases, and the junction held 9 bases outside the gene matches. CDR3 length equals 15 residues. The germline gives CDR1 MNHNY, CDR2 SVGAGI (reference sequence). The CDR3, as DNA: TGTGCCAGCCGGGCGAGCGGGAGGGGGTCAGATACGCAGTATTTT. It encodes CASRASGRGSDTQYF.

The chain uses TRBV18 and TRBJ2-1; D gene uncertain. The V and J ends lost 2 bases and 8 bases respectively, with 10 bases between them. The germline CDR1 and CDR2 sequences are KGHSH and LQKENI. This CDR3 is built from 13 residues. The CDR3 protein is CASSPGPTDEQFF. The CDR3 bases are TGTGCCAGCTCACCAGGGCCCACCGATGAGCAGTTCTTC.

CDR3 nucleotide sequence: TGTGCCAGCGGAAGCAGGGGATTGAGTGTTGGCTACACCTTC. Its translation: CASGSRGLSVGYTF. This chain uses TRBV27 with TRBJ1-2, with a possible D match to TRBD1 (6 bases). This CDR3 is 14 amino acids long. V lost 8 bases to trimming and J lost 7 bases, with 20 bases between them. Germline V gene data show CDR1 as MNHEY and CDR2 as SMNVEV (reference sequence).

The V gene is TRBV18, the J gene TRBJ2-1, with no clear D. The CDR3 totals 13 residues. V was pared by 6 bases and J by 5 bases, with 11 bases between. Germline V gives CDR1 KGHSH, CDR2 LQKENI. This CDR3 is CASSTRQDNEQFF. CDR3 bases: TGTGCCAGCTCTACTCGGCAGGACAATGAGCAGTTCTTC.

The V call is TRBV5-6, the J call TRBJ2-5, with D perhaps matching TRBD2 (5 bases). Germline V gene data show CDR1 as SGHDT and CDR2 as YYEEEE. The CDR3 has 14 residues. V was shortened by 0 bases and J by 4 bases, with 10 bases between the two germline ends. CDR3 residues: CASSLAGNPETQYF. In nucleotides, the CDR3 is TGTGCCAGCAGCTTGGCGGGGAATCCAGAGACCCAGTACTTC.

This chain joins TRBV13 and TRBJ2-1; D is unresolved. The CDR3 spans 16 residues. With 5 bases removed from V and 5 bases from J, the gap between germline ends came to 19 bases. CDR1 and CDR2 (germline): PRHDT, FYEKMQ (reference sequence). CDR3 sequence reads: CASSLGGTEPNNEQFF. The CDR3 DNA is TGTGCCAGCAGCCTCGGCGGAACTGAACCCAACAATGAGCAGTTCTTC.

On this clone itself: Other DNA sequences in the sample encode the same CDR3. The chain links TRBV6-5 to TRBJ2-1; D not certain. Trimming removed 3 bases at V and 6 bases at J, with 3 bases between. The germline gives CDR1 MNHEY, CDR2 SVGAGI. There are 11 residues in the CDR3. CDR3 DNA: TGTGCCAGCAGTTATCGCAATGAGCAGTTCTTC. It codes for CASSYRNEQFF.